This T cell receptor (beta chain) was obtained from a study of blood T cells in healthy people across ages. For the second PCR, which ran for roughly 7 to 11 cycles, a sample-barcoded 5' primer and a J-beta primer mix were used. A single record per CDR3 protein comes from TCRdb applying MiXCR to the 5' RACE reads. The table records approximately 830,000 distinct CDR3 sequences, less than 80% of them present only once. The CDR3 is 20 amino acids. Unmatched junction bases numbered 9, after V lost 3 bases and J lost 0 bases. The germline V gene has CDR1 MNHEY and CDR2 SVGEGT. Sequencing used blood. The TCR originated in a man in his thirties or forties in good health. This chain links TRBV6-2 or TRBV6-3 with TRBJ2-1, with TRBD2 matching 15 bases. This chain's CDR3 is CASSYPGLAGGLSSYNEQFF. The CDR3 nucleotides are TGTGCCAGCAGTTATCCGGGACTAGCGGGGGGTTTGAGCTCCTACAATGAGCAGTTCTTC.